These 7 T cell receptor beta chains originate from one sample sequenced in a study of regulatory T cells in long-lasting Graves disease. Documented time point: persistent/refractory GD, antithyroid drugs over 5 years with positive TRAb. Scientists built the TCR library using RNA that was extracted from PBMCs. iRepertoire HTBI primers and Arm-PCR of CDR3 regions built TCR beta libraries. TCRdb reprocessed the multiplex PCR reads with MiXCR, giving one entry per CDR3 protein. The sample holds 400,000 or so distinct CDR3 sequences, about 20% seen once. The specimen comprised peripheral blood mononuclear cells (PBMCs), sampled when the disease was refractory, from a patient treated with antithyroid drugs. These receptors came from a female donor with Graves disease.

The chain links TRBV4-1 to TRBJ1-1; D unclear. Germline V gene sequence: CDR1 MGHRA, CDR2 YSYEKL. Deletions cut 4 bases from V and 0 bases from J, with 12 bases between. The CDR3 is 15 amino acids. The CDR3 spells CASSLKYEVNTEAFF. The CDR3 DNA reads TGCGCCAGCAGCCTTAAATATGAAGTGAACACTGAAGCTTTCTTT.

This clonotype has ten or more counts. This sequence joins TRBV12-3 or TRBV12-4 and TRBJ1-4, with 11 bases identical to TRBD1. V shed 6 bases, J shed 7 bases, and the junction held 7 bases outside the gene matches. This CDR3 has 15 residues. In DNA, the CDR3 is TGTGCCAGCAGATCGGAAGGGACAGGGGGTGAAAAACTGTTTTTT. Translated: CASRSEGTGGEKLFF.

Of note for this clonotype: With a much larger clone just one base away, this may be a read error. The chain uses TRBV12-3 or TRBV12-4 and TRBJ2-7, with 9 nucleotides matching TRBD2. The CDR3 consists of 15 residues. The chain's CDR3 is CAGSEDLAGIDEQYF. The CDR3 region has the DNA TGTGCCGGCAGTGAAGACCTAGCGGGAATCGACGAGCAGTACTTC.

This clonotype has a single count. V and J are TRBV27 and TRBJ2-1, with 13 bases identical to TRBD2. Per germline, CDR1 MNHEY and CDR2 SMNVEV (reference sequence). The length of the CDR3 is 20 residues. Losses at the gene ends were 1 base for V and 0 bases for J; bases not matched to a gene: 9. The CDR3 sequence: CASSLFGLAGVKSSYNEQFF. In nucleotides, the CDR3 is TGTGCCAGCAGTTTATTTGGACTAGCGGGAGTTAAAAGCTCCTACAATGAGCAGTTCTTC.

The rearrangement links TRBV19 to TRBJ2-5; 9 bases match TRBD1. Germline loops: CDR1 LNHDA, CDR2 SQIVND (reference sequence). V was clipped by 3 bases and J by 5 bases; unmatched bases: 7. The CDR3 spans 15 residues. The CDR3 here is CASSIRDRVGETQYF. CDR3 DNA sequence: TGTGCCAGTAGTATCCGGGACAGGGTGGGGGAGACCCAGTACTTC.

This rearrangement joins TRBV9 to TRBJ2-2; 7 bases are a match to TRBD1. The CDR3 has 13 amino acids. Germline values: CDR1 SGDLS, CDR2 YYNGEE. The ends lost 3 bases at V and 5 bases at J; junction bases unmatched: 1. CDR3 bases: TGTGCCAGCAGCGGGGGACAGACCGGGGAGCTGTTTTTT. Amino acids: CASSGGQTGELFF.

A single count supports this clonotype. The chain combines TRBV19 with TRBJ1-4, with TRBD1 identical over 7 bases. The V gene's germline CDR1 is LNHDA and CDR2 SQIVND (reference sequence). This CDR3 has 18 residues. The V segment lost 5 bases and the J segment 0 bases; nucleotides outside the gene matches: 12. CDR3 sequence: CASSSTGAPFATNEKLFF. CDR3 coding DNA: TGTGCCAGTAGTTCCACAGGGGCACCTTTTGCAACTAATGAAAAACTGTTTTTT.